These T cell receptor beta chains were read from a single sample in a study of cytomegalovirus exposure and HLA in healthy donors. Repertoires were generated with immunoSEQ multiplex PCR, while TCRdb's copy carries only in-frame clones and drops some. The table includes more than 150,000 clones, approximately 82% detected once. The specimen was PBMCs. Receptor source: a girl aged 2 to 9 in good health and CMV-seropositive. Each CDR3 is given with its conserved first and last residue. D genes are given only for firm matches. A clone size is listed for some rows: how often the clone was seen (once, few, many), or a class if it is expanded.

len: 15; abundance: NA; v_gene: TRBV12-2; j_gene: TRBJ2-3; d_gene: NA; CDR3aa: CASRFLLARTDTQYF; CDR3nt: TGTGCAAGTCGCTTCCTGCTAGCGAGGACAGATACGCAGTATTTT
len: 18; abundance: NA; v_gene: TRBV11-3; j_gene: TRBJ2-7; d_gene: TRBD2; CDR3aa: CASSSGLAELRGSYEQYF; CDR3nt: TGTGCCAGCAGCTCGGGACTAGCGGAACTGAGGGGCTCCTACGAGCAGTACTTC
len: 13; abundance: NA; v_gene: TRBV19; j_gene: TRBJ2-1; d_gene: NA; CDR3aa: CASSPRGGYEQFF; CDR3nt: TGTGCCAGTAGCCCCAGGGGCGGCTATGAGCAGTTCTTC
len: 17; abundance: NA; v_gene: TRBV10-3; j_gene: TRBJ2-2; d_gene: NA; CDR3aa: CAISGGSGGTNTGELFF; CDR3nt: TGTGCCATCAGTGGGGGTAGCGGAGGAACGAACACCGGGGAGCTGTTTTTT
len: 14; abundance: NA; v_gene: TRBV6-6; j_gene: TRBJ1-2; d_gene: NA; CDR3aa: CASSYSGGNYGYTF; CDR3nt: TGTGCCAGCAGTTACTCTGGGGGGAACTATGGCTACACCTTC
len: 14; abundance: few; v_gene: TRBV5-6; j_gene: TRBJ1-1; d_gene: NA; CDR3aa: CASSFPGGDTEAFF; CDR3nt: TGTGCCAGCAGCTTTCCGGGGGGGGACACTGAAGCTTTCTTT
len: 15; abundance: NA; v_gene: TRBV6-5; j_gene: TRBJ1-3; d_gene: NA; CDR3aa: CASSRGQKNFNTIYF; CDR3nt: TGTGCCAGCAGCAGAGGACAGAAGAATTTCAACACCATATATTTT
len: 15; abundance: NA; v_gene: TRBV6-5; j_gene: TRBJ1-2; d_gene: NA; CDR3aa: CASRIRMDWNYGYTF; CDR3nt: TGTGCCAGCAGGATCAGGATGGACTGGAACTATGGCTACACCTTC
len: 15; abundance: NA; v_gene: TRBV11-3; j_gene: TRBJ1-5; d_gene: TRBD1; CDR3aa: CASSLDRASNQPQHF; CDR3nt: TGTGCCAGCAGCTTGGACAGGGCTAGCAATCAGCCCCAGCATTTT
len: 13; abundance: NA; v_gene: TRBV12-5; j_gene: TRBJ1-4; d_gene: NA; CDR3aa: CASGLVPSEKLFF; CDR3nt: TGTGCTAGTGGTTTGGTCCCTAGTGAAAAACTGTTTTTT
len: 18; abundance: few; v_gene: TRBV6-1; j_gene: TRBJ1-5; d_gene: TRBD1; CDR3aa: CASSEMGTGRVSNQPQHF; CDR3nt: TGTGCCAGCAGTGAAATGGGGACAGGGCGGGTCAGCAATCAGCCCCAGCATTTT
len: 15; abundance: NA; v_gene: TRBV5-4; j_gene: TRBJ2-1; d_gene: TRBD1; CDR3aa: CASSRDRVSYNEQFF; CDR3nt: TGTGCCAGCAGCCGAGACAGGGTAAGCTACAATGAGCAGTTCTTC
len: 12; abundance: NA; v_gene: TRBV7-9; j_gene: TRBJ1-2; d_gene: NA; CDR3aa: CASSPSGRPPTF; CDR3nt: TGTGCCAGCAGCCCCAGCGGGCGGCCTCCTACCTTC
len: 14; abundance: once; v_gene: TRBV7-2; j_gene: TRBJ2-7; d_gene: TRBD2; CDR3aa: CASSPSGGSYEQYF; CDR3nt: TGTGCCAGCAGCCCTAGCGGGGGATCCTACGAGCAGTACTTC
len: 13; abundance: NA; v_gene: TRBV19; j_gene: TRBJ1-4; d_gene: NA; CDR3aa: CASSQRFNEKLFF; CDR3nt: TGTGCCAGTAGTCAACGGTTTAATGAAAAACTGTTTTTT
len: 14; abundance: NA; v_gene: TRBV5-1; j_gene: TRBJ1-2; d_gene: TRBD1; CDR3aa: CASSLGQGGYGYTF; CDR3nt: TGCGCCAGCAGCTTGGGACAGGGGGGCTATGGCTACACCTTC
len: 16; abundance: NA; v_gene: TRBV5-1; j_gene: TRBJ2-1; d_gene: TRBD2; CDR3aa: CASSLGLAGDGNEQFF; CDR3nt: TGCGCCAGCAGCTTGGGTCTAGCGGGAGATGGTAATGAGCAGTTCTTC
len: 15; abundance: NA; v_gene: TRBV11-3; j_gene: TRBJ1-1; d_gene: NA; CDR3aa: CASSLDSGPNTEAFF; CDR3nt: TGTGCCAGCAGCTTAGATTCAGGGCCTAACACTGAAGCTTTCTTT
len: 14; abundance: NA; v_gene: TRBV5-1; j_gene: TRBJ2-7; d_gene: NA; CDR3aa: CASSAYQGTYEQYF; CDR3nt: TGCGCCAGCAGCGCGTACCAGGGTACCTACGAGCAGTACTTC
len: 19; abundance: NA; v_gene: TRBV5-1; j_gene: TRBJ2-4; d_gene: NA; CDR3aa: CASSFDRGGAGGALDIQYF; CDR3nt: TGCGCCAGCAGCTTCGACAGGGGGGGTGCCGGGGGGGCGCTGGACATTCAGTACTTC
len: 15; abundance: NA; v_gene: TRBV7-2; j_gene: TRBJ2-2; d_gene: NA; CDR3aa: CASSLVGGLTGELFF; CDR3nt: TGTGCCAGCAGCTTAGTCGGGGGACTCACCGGGGAGCTGTTTTTT
len: 12; abundance: NA; v_gene: TRBV7-6; j_gene: TRBJ1-4; d_gene: NA; CDR3aa: CASSRGSEKLFF; CDR3nt: TGTGCCAGCAGCAGGGGGAGTGAAAAACTGTTTTTT
len: 14; abundance: NA; v_gene: TRBV21-1; j_gene: TRBJ2-7; d_gene: NA; CDR3aa: CASSQWTGDYEQYF; CDR3nt: TGTGCCAGCAGCCAATGGACAGGGGACTACGAGCAGTACTTC
len: 14; abundance: NA; v_gene: TRBV6-6; j_gene: TRBJ1-2; d_gene: NA; CDR3aa: CASLQTEESYGYTF; CDR3nt: TGTGCCAGCCTACAAACTGAGGAGAGCTATGGCTACACCTTC
len: 14; abundance: NA; v_gene: TRBV5-1; j_gene: TRBJ1-1; d_gene: TRBD1; CDR3aa: CASSAITGDTEAFF; CDR3nt: TGCGCCAGCAGCGCTATAACAGGGGACACTGAAGCTTTCTTT
len: 13; abundance: NA; v_gene: TRBV30; j_gene: TRBJ1-6; d_gene: NA; CDR3aa: CAWTGIYNSPLHF; CDR3nt: TGTGCCTGGACAGGGATTTATAATTCACCCCTCCACTTT
len: 20; abundance: NA; v_gene: TRBV10-3; j_gene: TRBJ2-1; d_gene: TRBD1; CDR3aa: CAISENRTPPQGAQYNEQFF; CDR3nt: TGTGCCATCAGTGAGAATAGGACCCCCCCCCAGGGGGCACAGTACAATGAGCAGTTCTTC
len: 14; abundance: NA; v_gene: TRBV28; j_gene: TRBJ2-5; d_gene: NA; CDR3aa: CASSFFQQEETQYF; CDR3nt: TGTGCCAGCAGTTTCTTCCAGCAGGAAGAGACCCAGTACTTC
len: 13; abundance: NA; v_gene: TRBV6-1; j_gene: TRBJ2-7; d_gene: NA; CDR3aa: CASGLALADEQYF; CDR3nt: TGTGCCAGCGGGTTGGCCCTAGCTGACGAGCAGTACTTC
len: 16; abundance: once; v_gene: TRBV5-8; j_gene: TRBJ2-2; d_gene: TRBD2; CDR3aa: CASSLYGGRNTGELFF; CDR3nt: TGTGCCAGCAGCTTGTACGGCGGGAGGAACACCGGGGAGCTGTTTTTT
len: 14; abundance: NA; v_gene: TRBV29-1; j_gene: TRBJ1-1; d_gene: NA; CDR3aa: CSAKVGRGRTEAFF; CDR3nt: TGCAGCGCCAAGGTTGGTAGAGGTCGGACTGAAGCTTTCTTT
len: 13; abundance: NA; v_gene: TRBV6-5; j_gene: TRBJ2-5; d_gene: NA; CDR3aa: CASSRRTEETQYF; CDR3nt: TGTGCCAGCAGTCGAAGAACTGAAGAGACCCAGTACTTC
len: 13; abundance: NA; v_gene: TRBV4-1; j_gene: TRBJ2-7; d_gene: TRBD2; CDR3aa: CASSVGLAGEQYF; CDR3nt: TGCGCCAGCAGCGTCGGACTAGCTGGTGAGCAGTACTTC
len: 17; abundance: NA; v_gene: TRBV11-2; j_gene: TRBJ2-7; d_gene: TRBD2; CDR3aa: CASSATSGKLADYEQYF; CDR3nt: TGTGCCAGCAGCGCCACCTCCGGTAAACTAGCGGACTACGAGCAGTACTTC
len: 16; abundance: NA; v_gene: TRBV5-1; j_gene: TRBJ2-2; d_gene: TRBD2; CDR3aa: CASSRWTSGNTGELFF; CDR3nt: TGCGCCAGCAGCCGATGGACTAGCGGAAACACCGGGGAGCTGTTTTTT
len: 16; abundance: once; v_gene: TRBV2; j_gene: TRBJ2-2; d_gene: TRBD2; CDR3aa: CASSSLAGKLVGELFF; CDR3nt: TGTGCCAGCAGTTCTTTAGCGGGAAAATTGGTGGGGGAGCTGTTTTTT
len: 16; abundance: NA; v_gene: TRBV2; j_gene: TRBJ1-4; d_gene: TRBD1; CDR3aa: CASSEVPGGEGEKLFF; CDR3nt: TGTGCCAGCAGTGAAGTTCCAGGGGGCGAAGGTGAAAAACTGTTTTTT
len: 16; abundance: NA; v_gene: TRBV27; j_gene: TRBJ2-2; d_gene: NA; CDR3aa: CASSLSLGSGTGELFF; CDR3nt: TGTGCCAGCAGTTTATCTCTCGGGAGTGGGACCGGGGAGCTGTTTTTT
len: 15; abundance: NA; v_gene: TRBV2; j_gene: TRBJ1-5; d_gene: TRBD1; CDR3aa: CASRKTGGSNQPQHF; CDR3nt: TGTGCCAGCAGGAAGACAGGGGGTAGCAATCAGCCCCAGCATTTT
len: 14; abundance: NA; v_gene: TRBV7-8; j_gene: TRBJ2-5; d_gene: TRBD1; CDR3aa: CASSHPGQKETQYF; CDR3nt: TGTGCCAGCAGCCACCCGGGACAGAAAGAGACCCAGTACTTC
len: 16; abundance: NA; v_gene: TRBV5-1; j_gene: TRBJ1-1; d_gene: TRBD1; CDR3aa: CASSPPTGGLNTEAFF; CDR3nt: TGCGCCAGCAGTCCGCCTACAGGGGGGTTGAACACTGAAGCTTTCTTT
len: 12; abundance: NA; v_gene: TRBV30; j_gene: TRBJ1-2; d_gene: NA; CDR3aa: CASSGTRAGYTF; CDR3nt: TGTGCCTCCTCCGGGACTCGCGCGGGCTACACCTTC
len: 14; abundance: NA; v_gene: TRBV9; j_gene: TRBJ1-1; d_gene: NA; CDR3aa: CASSPHPGGAEAFF; CDR3nt: TGTGCCAGCAGCCCGCACCCCGGGGGTGCTGAAGCTTTCTTT
len: 15; abundance: NA; v_gene: TRBV6-1; j_gene: TRBJ2-2; d_gene: TRBD2; CDR3aa: CASRGGRAGTGELFF; CDR3nt: TGTGCCAGCAGGGGCGGGAGGGCCGGAACCGGGGAGCTGTTTTTT
len: 15; abundance: NA; v_gene: TRBV27; j_gene: TRBJ2-1; d_gene: TRBD1; CDR3aa: CASSLLETGANEQFF; CDR3nt: TGTGCCAGCAGTTTGCTTGAGACAGGGGCAAATGAGCAGTTCTTC
len: 16; abundance: NA; v_gene: TRBV7-2; j_gene: TRBJ1-1; d_gene: NA; CDR3aa: CASTPAVVRVSTEAFF; CDR3nt: TGTGCCAGCACCCCAGCGGTAGTTAGGGTAAGCACTGAAGCTTTCTTT
len: 13; abundance: NA; v_gene: TRBV13; j_gene: TRBJ1-1; d_gene: NA; CDR3aa: CASSLFSGVEAFF; CDR3nt: TGTGCCAGCAGCTTATTTAGTGGAGTTGAAGCTTTCTTT
len: 15; abundance: NA; v_gene: TRBV25-1; j_gene: TRBJ2-7; d_gene: NA; CDR3aa: CASSESGGETYEQYF; CDR3nt: TGTGCCAGCAGTGAATCAGGAGGGGAAACCTACGAGCAGTACTTC
len: 14; abundance: NA; v_gene: TRBV5-4; j_gene: TRBJ2-4; d_gene: NA; CDR3aa: CASSLVGVTNIQYF; CDR3nt: TGTGCCAGCAGCTTGGTCGGGGTTACGAACATTCAGTACTTC
len: 18; abundance: few; v_gene: TRBV4-2; j_gene: TRBJ1-1; d_gene: TRBD1; CDR3aa: CASSQFAGTGPMNTEAFF; CDR3nt: TGTGCCAGCAGCCAATTTGCTGGGACAGGGCCCATGAACACTGAAGCTTTCTTT
len: 15; abundance: NA; v_gene: TRBV5-1; j_gene: TRBJ2-7; d_gene: NA; CDR3aa: CASSLGQGRSDEQYF; CDR3nt: TGCGCCAGCAGCTTGGGCCAGGGAAGAAGTGACGAGCAGTACTTC
len: 14; abundance: NA; v_gene: TRBV11-2; j_gene: TRBJ1-1; d_gene: NA; CDR3aa: CASSFKRLTGEAFF; CDR3nt: TGTGCCAGCAGCTTTAAAAGGTTGACGGGAGAAGCTTTCTTT